These 30 T cell receptor beta chains were sequenced from one sample in a study of blood T cells in healthy people across ages. Then a second PCR, running about 6 to 12 cycles, was carried out with a sample-barcoded 5' primer and a J-beta primer mix. TCRdb passed the 5' RACE reads through MiXCR, listing each CDR3 protein once. Among about 780,000 distinct CDR3 sequences, roughly 25% were seen once, and the ten largest hold 2.5% to 3.5%. This sample was also put to use in a study of T cells of mothers and their children.

Sequencing used blood. These receptor sequences come from a boy younger than 18 in good health.

This clonotype was counted a few times. The genes are TRBV7-9 and TRBJ1-1; no reliable D call. V shed 3 bases and J shed 11 bases, with 22 bases lying between them. The CDR3 consists of 15 residues. Per germline, CDR1 SEHNR and CDR2 FQNEAQ (reference sequence). In DNA form, the CDR3 reads TGTGCCAGCAGCTTTACCAACGGTGGAGGAGAGACCGCTTTCTTT. Protein product: CASSFTNGGGETAFF.

Many counts were recorded for this clonotype. V is TRBV12-3 or TRBV12-4 and J is TRBJ1-1, with D maybe TRBD1 (5 bases). This CDR3 comprises 14 residues. The germline V and J ends were trimmed by 3 bases and 4 bases, with 12 bases remaining between them. The CDR3 coding sequence is TGTGCCAGCAGTTTGTCCGCGGGGCTCACTGAAGCTTTCTTT. Translating gives CASSLSAGLTEAFF.

The chain combines TRBV13 with TRBJ2-4; D is undetermined. The germline V gene encodes CDR1 PRHDT and CDR2 FYEKMQ (reference sequence). V lost 1 base and J lost 7, with 11 bases in between. The CDR3 covers 14 residues. CDR3 amino acids: CASSLDRYTNIQYF. The CDR3 nucleotides read TGTGCCAGCAGCTTAGATCGGTACACGAACATTCAGTACTTC.

This clonotype showed up many times. The chain joins TRBV12-3 or TRBV12-4 to TRBJ2-5; D unclear. The CDR3 extends over 13 amino acids. Trimming removed 3 bases from V and 3 bases from J, with 8 bases in between. CDR3 in DNA: TGTGCCAGCAGTTTGGGTTCGAAAGAGACCCAGTACTTC. Protein product: CASSLGSKETQYF.

This clonotype was seen only a few times. The V gene is TRBV20-1, the J gene TRBJ1-2; 8 nucleotides line up with TRBD1. Germline-derived CDR1 and CDR2 are DFQATT and SNEGSKA (reference sequence). CDR3 size: 12 residues. The V gene end was trimmed by 3 bases and the J gene end by 6 bases; junction bases not matched to a gene: 3. The chain's CDR3 is CSASQDRDGYTF. The CDR3 DNA follows: TGCAGTGCTAGCCAGGACAGGGATGGCTACACCTTC.

This sequence joins TRBV7-9 and TRBJ2-3; 12 bases map to TRBD2. There are 16 residues in the CDR3. The germline CDR1 and CDR2 sequences are SEHNR and FQNEAQ (reference sequence). J gave up 2 bases and V 2 bases, and 2 bases lay outside the gene matches. This chain's CDR3 is CASSLWTSGDTDTQYF. In DNA form, the CDR3 reads TGTGCCAGCAGCTTATGGACTAGCGGGGACACAGATACGCAGTATTTT.

Comment on this clonotype: Its ends do not fully match the called genes, so a read error is possible. The chain joins TRBV29-1 to TRBJ2-7; no clear D. Germline V gene sequence: CDR1 SQVTM, CDR2 ANQGSEA. The CDR3 has 10 residues. The CDR3 loop is CTVGQNEQYF. Written as DNA, the CDR3 is TGCACCGTTGGGCAAAACGAGCAGTACTTC.

The chain recombines TRBV24-1 with TRBJ2-3; D is possibly TRBD2 (6 bases). Germline assignment: CDR1 KGHDR and CDR2 SFDVKD. CDR3 length: 12 residues. V lost 7 bases to trimming and J lost 10 bases, with 14 bases between them. CDR3 sequence reads: CATSAGGWAQYF. In DNA, the CDR3 is TGTGCCACCAGCGCCGGGGGTTGGGCGCAGTATTTT.

This clonotype was observed a handful of times. V gene TRBV29-1 combines with J gene TRBJ1-1; unclear D gene. Trimming cost V 0 bases and J 1 base, with 6 bases left between them. This CDR3 comprises 13 residues. Germline-derived CDR1 and CDR2 are SQVTM and ANQGSEA. The CDR3 region has the DNA TGCAGCGTTGAAGATCGATCGAACACTGAAGCTTTCTTT. Its translation: CSVEDRSNTEAFF.

The J gene is TRBJ2-5, the V gene TRBV5-5; 7 nucleotides align to TRBD2. The DNA end is more similar to TRBJ2-1, so the J call may be wrong. Germline CDR1 is SGHKS and CDR2 is YYEKEE (reference sequence). This CDR3 region has 15 residues. CDR3 bases: TGTGCCAGCAGCTTGCAGACTAGCAGTTTGAATGAGCAGTTCTTC. Translation gives CASSLQTSSLNEQFF.

This clonotype was seen just once. This rearrangement joins TRBV29-1 to TRBJ2-5; 9 nucleotides match TRBD2. The V and J ends lost 3 bases and 0 bases, in that order; junction bases with no gene match: 8. CDR1 and CDR2 (germline): SQVTM, ANQGSEA. This CDR3 has 16 amino acids. CDR3 amino acids: CSVDSPAGGYQETQYF. The CDR3, as DNA: TGCAGCGTTGACTCCCCAGCGGGGGGCTACCAAGAGACCCAGTACTTC.

This CDR3 reads CASSGGIPFSGANVLTF. The CDR3 DNA is TGTGCCAGCTCCGGGGGAATCCCTTTCTCTGGGGCCAACGTCCTGACTTTC. The gene calls are TRBV18 and TRBJ2-6, with TRBD2 as a possible D gene (6 bases). The CDR3 is 17 residues long. Trimming removed 6 bases from V and 0 bases from J, with 15 bases in between. In germline, CDR1 is KGHSH, CDR2 LQKENI.

With respect to this clonotype: The junction does not match germline at one end; this may be a read error. The chain couples TRBV29-1 to TRBJ2-7, with D possibly called TRBD1 or TRBD2 (6 bases each). Germline-derived CDR1 and CDR2 are SQVTM and ANQGSEA. The CDR3 runs to 11 residues. CDR3 sequence reads: CAEGGDYEQYF. CDR3 nucleotide sequence: TGTGCAGAGGGGGGTGACTACGAGCAGTACTTC.

The J gene is TRBJ2-5, the V gene TRBV4-2, with a possible D match to TRBD2 (6 bases). V was trimmed by 1 base and J by 0 bases, leaving 12 bases between them. Per germline, CDR1 LGHNA and CDR2 YNFKEQ. This CDR3 has 16 residues. The CDR3 loop reads CASSQGSASDQETQYF. CDR3 nucleotide sequence: TGTGCCAGCAGCCAAGGCTCGGCTAGCGACCAAGAGACCCAGTACTTC.

This sequence joins TRBV12-3 or TRBV12-4 and TRBJ1-1, with D unresolved. This CDR3 has 13 amino acids. Trimming pared 6 bases from V and 0 bases from J, leaving 8 bases between. As DNA, the CDR3 is TGTGCCAGCAGGGGAGACTTGAACACTGAAGCTTTCTTT. Encoded protein: CASRGDLNTEAFF.

V and J are TRBV7-9 and TRBJ2-7, with TRBD1 as a possible D gene (6 bases). Trimming removed 4 bases from V and 2 bases from J, with 12 bases in between. The CDR3 is made up of 14 amino acids. The germline V gene encodes CDR1 SEHNR and CDR2 FQNEAQ (reference sequence). CDR3 DNA: TGTGCCAGCAGCTCCCGCACAGGGCCCTACGAGCAGTACTTC. Translated: CASSSRTGPYEQYF.

The V and J genes are TRBV15 and TRBJ2-1, with TRBD2 as a possible D gene (6 bases). The CDR3 contains 14 residues. V was clipped by 0 bases and J by 5 bases, with 8 bases between them. Germline CDR1 reads LNHNV; CDR2 reads YYDKDF (reference sequence). CDR3 residues: CATSRDRGNNEQFF. The CDR3 nucleotides read TGTGCCACCAGCAGAGATCGCGGGAACAATGAGCAGTTCTTC.

J is TRBJ2-7 and V is TRBV28; tentatively, D is TRBD1 or TRBD2 (6 bases each). The germline gives CDR1 MDHEN, CDR2 SYDVKM. Deletions cut 5 bases from V and 0 bases from J, with 14 bases between. CDR3 length equals 15 residues. The CDR3 region has the DNA TGTGCCAGCAGTATAGGGGGGACGAACTCCTACGAGCAGTACTTC. Translation gives CASSIGGTNSYEQYF.

This sequence joins TRBV5-1 and TRBJ2-2; 9 nucleotides agree with TRBD1. Germline V gene lookup returns CDR1 SGHRS and CDR2 YFSETQ. Trimming removed 0 bases from V and 7 bases from J; junction bases left unmatched: 7. The CDR3 is 16 amino acids. CDR3 nucleotides: TGCGCCAGCAGCTTGGCGAACAGGGGGCAAGGCGGGGAGCTGTTTTTT. This codes for CASSLANRGQGGELFF.

The J gene is TRBJ1-2, the V gene TRBV5-1, with D hard to call. CDR1 SGHRS and CDR2 YFSETQ come from the germline V gene. CDR3 length: 15 residues. The germline V and J ends were trimmed by 0 bases and 5 bases, with 14 bases remaining between them. The CDR3 region is CASSLAVGIVYGYTF. CDR3 bases: TGCGCCAGCAGCTTGGCTGTAGGGATAGTTTATGGCTACACCTTC.

This clonotype was observed a few times. This chain links TRBV9 with TRBJ2-1; D is possibly TRBD2 (5 bases). The V end was cut by 1 base, the J end by 4 bases, with 18 bases between. This CDR3 is built from 17 residues. Germline assignment: CDR1 SGDLS and CDR2 YYNGEE. The CDR3 is CASSVFGSFGGYNEQFF. The CDR3 nucleotides read TGTGCCAGCAGCGTATTCGGGTCATTTGGAGGATACAATGAGCAGTTCTTC.

This clonotype was seen ten or more times. The rearrangement uses TRBV19 and TRBJ2-1, with TRBD2 identical over 9 bases. Germline CDR1 LNHDA, CDR2 SQIVND (reference sequence). The CDR3 totals 15 residues. V lost 7 bases and J lost 7; bases outside the gene matches: 11. The CDR3 here is CASTPGLAPANEQFF. DNA of the CDR3: TGTGCCAGTACCCCTGGACTAGCGCCGGCAAATGAGCAGTTCTTC.

The chain couples TRBV10-3 to TRBJ1-4; no reliable D call. The germline gives CDR1 ENHRY, CDR2 SYGVKD. Between the trimmed V and J ends, which lost 2 bases and 1 base, there was a span of 8 bases. The CDR3 is 15 amino acids. CDR3 coding DNA: TGTGCCATCAGTGAGAGGGAACAAACTAATGAAAAACTGTTTTTT. Translated: CAISEREQTNEKLFF.

For this clonotype: Germline is not matched at one junction end, which may reflect a read error. This chain connects TRBV7-3 to TRBJ2-5; D possibly matches TRBD1 or TRBD2 (5 bases each). CDR1 and CDR2 (germline): SGHTA, FQGTGA. This CDR3 has 11 amino acids. The DNA of the CDR3 is TGTGCCACCACTACCTCAGGGACCCCGTACTTC. Its translation is CATTTSGTPYF.

The J gene is TRBJ2-2, the V gene TRBV3-1, with D possibly being TRBD2 (6 bases). V was pared by 3 bases and J by 5 bases, with 7 bases between. There are 13 residues in the CDR3. Germline loops: CDR1 LGHDT, CDR2 YNNKEL (reference sequence). The CDR3 here is CASSHGGTGELFF. The CDR3 DNA reads TGTGCCAGCAGCCACGGGGGTACCGGGGAGCTGTTTTTT.

This clonotype was detected only a few times. The genes are TRBV30 and TRBJ2-5; D gene ambiguous. Germline CDR1 reads GTSNPN; CDR2 reads SVGIG (reference sequence). The CDR3 loop spans 12 amino acids. V lost 2 bases, J lost 0 bases, and 4 bases lay in between. In DNA form, the CDR3 reads TGTGCCTGGAGTTTCAACCAAGAGACCCAGTACTTC. It translates to CAWSFNQETQYF.

The chain recombines TRBV7-9 with TRBJ2-1; TRBD1 matches 7 bases. Germline assignment: CDR1 SEHNR and CDR2 FQNEAQ (reference sequence). The CDR3 loop spans 16 amino acids. V lost 4 bases, J lost 6 bases, and 12 bases stayed unmatched. The CDR3 DNA reads TGTGCCAGCAGCTCCCCAAGGGACAGTGGCCTCAATGAGCAGTTCTTC. This encodes CASSSPRDSGLNEQFF.

Only a few counts were recorded for this clonotype. The chain uses TRBV3-1 and TRBJ2-5; tentatively, D is TRBD2 (7 bases). The CDR3 runs to 18 residues. Germline V gene data show CDR1 as LGHDT and CDR2 as YNNKEL (reference sequence). The V gene lost 0 bases and the J gene lost 2 bases, with 19 bases spanning the gap. The CDR3 protein is CASSQDLGQTGGQETQYF. CDR3 DNA: TGTGCCAGCAGCCAAGATCTGGGACAAACCGGGGGGCAAGAGACCCAGTACTTC.

The table lists this clonotype with a few counts. The J gene is TRBJ1-2, the V gene TRBV20-1; D is unclear. The germline V gene has CDR1 DFQATT and CDR2 SNEGSKA (reference sequence). V shed 5 bases and J shed 3 bases, with 16 bases lying between them. The CDR3 extends over 14 amino acids. CDR3 amino acids: CSAQDKVLDYGYTF. CDR3 sequence (DNA): TGCAGTGCTCAAGACAAGGTACTTGACTATGGCTACACCTTC.

As concerns this clonotype: One end of the junction does not line up with germline, which may come from a read error. This chain joins TRBV7-9 and TRBJ1-1; the D is unclear. Germline-derived CDR1 and CDR2 are SEHNR and FQNEAQ (reference sequence). The CDR3 covers 12 residues. The CDR3 nucleotides are TGCGCCAGCAGCTTATTTGATGTCGAAGCTTTCTTT. Encoded protein: CASSLFDVEAFF.